The TCR beta chain described here comes from a study of blood T cell repertoires in COVID-19. The assay was immunoSEQ multiplex PCR, and TCRdb's table has in-frame clones only and misses some. The sample records some 20,000 clones, 75% to 95% being singletons. The CDR3 loop spans 15 amino acids. Per the germline V gene, CDR1 is SGHAT and CDR2 is FQNNGV. V lost 1 base to trimming and J lost 7 bases; unmatched junction nucleotides: 6. The clonotype comes from a human donor in a cohort sampled during active COVID-19. The chain uses TRBV11-2 and TRBJ2-1; 8 positions match TRBD2. The sample comprised peripheral blood. CDR3 residues: CASSLAGGAINEQFF. DNA of the CDR3: TGTGCCAGCAGCTTAGCGGGGGGGGCAATAAATGAGCAGTTCTTC.